This T cell receptor beta chain was obtained from a study of vaccination and CD4 T cells after COVID-19. Overall study: Cultures that served as controls received a CEFX pool, an HIV-1 Nef pool, or no peptide.

This sample's treatment: approximately nine-day PBMC culture with coronavirus spike peptide pools or control peptides (ViraFEST assay). Under 2.5 million PBMCs were grown per well alongside approximately 10 IU/ml IL-2 and roughly 9.3 ug/ml peptide pools. Findings and limits, study-wide: In convalescent patients, a median roughly 88% of reactive clones appeared only post-vaccination.

Comment on this clonotype: Its specificity is not known.

Oncomine TCR Beta short-read sequencing was applied to DNA from cultured CD4+ T cells. DNA came from CD4+ T cells after culture. One entry per CDR3 protein, called by TCRdb with MiXCR from the PCR reads. The data contain 10,000 to 15,000 distinct CDR3 sequences, more than 45% of them singletons. Sequenced input: CD4+ T cells from blood, cultured in vitro. The TCR sequence derives from a human donor who had recovered from COVID-19.

The CDR3 DNA is TGTGCCAGCAGTTCCGGGACATCGTTCTACGAGCAGTACTTC. Translation gives CASSSGTSFYEQYF. This chain links TRBV6-5 with TRBJ2-7; tentatively, D is TRBD1 (6 bases). The CDR3 extends over 14 amino acids. Trimming left V 4 bases short and J 3 bases short, with 13 bases between. Germline loops: CDR1 MNHEY, CDR2 SVGAGI.